This record looks at one T cell receptor (beta chain) sequence and its context. Its cognate antigen is unknown. This specimen comes from a study of EBV T-cell therapy then PD-1 blockade in nasopharyngeal carcinoma. Treatment here: AdE1-LMPpoly-expanded autologous EBV-specific T-cell therapy followed by anti-PD-1 nivolumab. TCRdb keeps only in-frame clones here, not all; method: immunoSEQ multiplex PCR. The sample carries roughly 20,000 clones, approximately 84% recorded once. Germline CDR1 and CDR2: MNHEY and SVGAGI. This CDR3 region has 14 residues. After removal of 5 bases from V and 6 bases from J, the junction contained 10 bases not matched to a gene.

This TCR came from a man aged 40-50 years with nasopharyngeal carcinoma. This sequence joins TRBV6-5 and TRBJ2-7; 7 nucleotides line up with TRBD2. Material: CD8+ T cells from blood, obtained between days 30 and 35 from a patient whose treatment included autologous EBV-specific T cells and nivolumab. The CDR3 sequence is CASSTRAGDLEQYF. The CDR3 region has the DNA TGTGCCAGCAGTACCAGGGCGGGGGACCTCGAGCAGTACTTC.